The 22 T cell receptor beta chains given below trace back to one sample, sequenced in a study of shared clonotypes between healthy human individuals. The data were produced by immunoSEQ multiplex PCR, yet TCRdb's version contains in-frame clones alone and is incomplete. This sample has fewer than 600,000 clones, with roughly 77% found just once. The sequenced sample consisted of PBMCs. The receptors originated from a woman aged 40 to 50 in good health. Some clones in this sample may be carry-over from other donors' samples.

The chain has TRBV11-2 and TRBJ2-7, with 7 bases aligning to TRBD1. The V gene end was trimmed by 5 bases and the J gene end by 3 bases; junction bases not matched to a gene: 7. CDR1 and CDR2 (germline): SGHAT, FQNNGV. This CDR3 has 14 residues. This CDR3 reads CASSATGTVYEQYF. The CDR3 DNA sequence: TGTGCCAGCAGCGCAACCGGGACAGTCTACGAGCAGTACTTC.

This chain joins TRBV28 and TRBJ1-5, with a possible D match to TRBD1 (5 bases). The CDR3 spans 14 residues. The germline V gene has CDR1 MDHEN and CDR2 SYDVKM. V lost 8 bases and J 7 bases, leaving 18 bases between the germline ends. CDR3 in amino acids: CASLRSIGEQPQHF. DNA of the CDR3: TGTGCCAGCCTTCGTTCGATAGGGGAACAGCCCCAGCATTTT.

J is TRBJ2-7 and V is TRBV10-3; possibly TRBD2 for D (6 bases). The CDR3 consists of 19 residues. CDR1 and CDR2 from the germline V gene are ENHRY and SYGVKD. V gave up 3 bases and J gave up 0 bases, with 24 bases separating them. The CDR3 loop is CAISDVESKGDFHSYEQYF. CDR3 nucleotides: TGTGCCATCAGTGATGTGGAATCCAAAGGGGACTTCCACTCCTACGAGCAGTACTTC.

The CDR3 protein is CASSLNRRDPDGYTF. In DNA, the CDR3 is TGTGCCAGCAGCTTAAACCGCCGGGACCCCGATGGCTACACCTTC. V and J are TRBV7-3 and TRBJ1-2; perhaps TRBD1 as D (5 bases). Trimming left V 1 base short and J 6 bases short, with 15 bases between. The CDR3 covers 15 residues. The V gene's germline CDR1 is SGHTA and CDR2 FQGTGA.

The chain has TRBV5-6 and TRBJ1-2; 7 nucleotides align to TRBD1. CDR1 SGHDT and CDR2 YYEEEE come from the germline V gene. Losses at the gene ends were 4 bases for V and 7 bases for J; bases not matched to a gene: 13. This CDR3 comprises 15 residues. The CDR3 DNA is TGTGCCAGCAGCCCGGTCCCAGGGGGGGACGGTGGCTACACCTTC. Translated: CASSPVPGGDGGYTF. Together with reference TRBV5-6 and TRBJ1-2, the CDR3 gives the full variable domain: DAGVTQSPTHLIKTRGQQVTLRCSPKSGHDTVSWYQQALGQGPQFIFQYYEEEERQRGNFPDRFSGHQFPNYSSELNVNALLLGDSALYLCASSPVPGGDGGYTFGSGTRLTVV.

The J gene is TRBJ2-1, the V gene TRBV9; D remains unclear. CDR1 is SGDLS, CDR2 YYNGEE, per germline. The V and J ends lost 0 bases and 8 bases respectively, with 3 bases between them. This CDR3 has 11 amino acids. This CDR3 is CASSVGHEQFF. CDR3 DNA: TGTGCCAGCAGCGTAGGGCATGAGCAGTTCTTC. The complete variable domain, with remaining parts taken from reference TRBV9 and TRBJ2-1, reads DSGVTQTPKHLITATGQRVTLRCSPRSGDLSVYWYQQSLDQGLQFLIQYYNGEERAKGNILERFSAQQFPDLHSELNLSSLELGDSALYFCASSVGHEQFFGPGTRLTVL.

This clone was recorded only once. The CDR3 sequence is CASSSGLGVRTGELFF. DNA for the CDR3: TGTGCCAGCAGTTCTGGACTAGGTGTTCGGACCGGGGAGCTGTTTTTT. This sequence joins TRBV27 and TRBJ2-2, with 7 bases matching TRBD2. V shed 4 bases, J shed 5 bases, and the junction held 10 bases outside the gene matches. The CDR3 has 16 residues. Germline CDR1 is MNHEY and CDR2 is SMNVEV (reference sequence).

The chain has TRBV2 and TRBJ2-5; D is undetermined. The V gene's germline CDR1 is SNHLY and CDR2 FYNNEI. The CDR3 contains 14 residues. The V end was cut by 6 bases, the J end by 7 bases, with 18 bases between. The CDR3 sequence: CASRRLKGIGTQYF. CDR3 DNA: TGTGCCAGCAGGAGGTTAAAGGGTATCGGGACCCAGTACTTC.

V usage is TRBV4-3 and J usage is TRBJ2-1; TRBD2 matches at 9 bases. The CDR3 loop spans 20 amino acids. Germline V gene lookup returns CDR1 LGHNA and CDR2 YSLEER. V was pared by 0 bases and J by 0 bases, with 12 bases of the junction left unmatched. The CDR3 DNA reads TGCGCCAGCAGCCAAGATCCCCATGGTAGCGGGAGTACCTCCTACAATGAGCAGTTCTTC. Translating it yields CASSQDPHGSGSTSYNEQFF.

In this sample, this clone turned up a few times. The chain joins TRBV10-2 to TRBJ1-4, with D unclear. The germline CDR1 and CDR2 sequences are WSHSY and SAAADI. The CDR3 contains 13 residues. With 8 bases removed from V and 0 bases from J, the gap between germline ends came to 7 bases. CDR3 sequence (DNA): TGCGCCAGCCCGCAGTCAACTAATGAAAAACTGTTTTTT. Its protein is CASPQSTNEKLFF.

This clone turned up a few times. The chain carries TRBV5-4 and TRBJ2-2, with 7 bases aligning to TRBD1. V was clipped by 0 bases and J by 3 bases; unmatched bases: 11. Germline V gene data show CDR1 as SGHNT and CDR2 as YYREEE (reference sequence). This CDR3 contains 18 residues. In nucleotides, the CDR3 is TGTGCCAGCAGCTTGGGCAATCAGGGGGATCGCCACACCGGGGAGCTGTTTTTT. This codes for CASSLGNQGDRHTGELFF.

This clone was detected only a few times. The chain carries TRBV6-5 and TRBJ1-5, with D tentatively TRBD1 (6 bases). Germline V lookup: CDR1 MNHEY, CDR2 SVGAGI. The ends were cut back, 7 bases at V and 7 bases at J, with 11 bases in the middle. This CDR3 is built from 12 residues. The CDR3, as DNA: TGTGCCAGCAACTTCAGGGGCCAGCCCCAGCATTTT. Protein product: CASNFRGQPQHF.

V and J are TRBV6-1 and TRBJ2-3; 9 bases align to TRBD2. The CDR3 extends over 18 amino acids. From germline, CDR1 is MNHNS and CDR2 SASEGT. J lost 4 bases, V lost 2 bases, and 13 bases had no gene match. The chain's CDR3 is CASSERVGFSGSSDTQYF. CDR3 bases: TGTGCCAGCAGTGAACGAGTGGGGTTTAGCGGGAGTTCAGATACGCAGTATTTT.

CDR3 sequence: CASSLGTELYEQYF. The CDR3, as DNA: TGTGCCAGCTCACTTGGGACAGAACTCTACGAGCAGTACTTC. J is TRBJ2-7 and V is TRBV18, with 7 positions matching TRBD1. This CDR3 region has 14 residues. After removal of 4 bases from V and 3 bases from J, the junction contained 6 bases not matched to a gene. In germline, CDR1 is KGHSH, CDR2 LQKENI.

This clone was seen more than once but under ten times. CDR3 nucleotide sequence: TGCGCCAGCAGCCTGGCGTCCGGAATCGTGAACTACGAGCAGTACTTC. It codes for CASSLASGIVNYEQYF. The chain uses TRBV4-1 and TRBJ2-7; D unclear. CDR3 length equals 16 residues. Trimming shortened V by 4 bases and J by 3 bases, and 19 bases separated the two germline ends. CDR1 MGHRA and CDR2 YSYEKL come from the germline V gene.

V gene TRBV7-2 combines with J gene TRBJ1-1, with D hard to call. CDR3 length: 13 residues. V lost 6 bases, J lost 0 bases, and 8 bases lay in between. Germline V CDR1 and CDR2: SGHTA, FQGNSA. This chain's CDR3 is CASRLEMNTEAFF. The CDR3 DNA reads as TGTGCCAGCAGATTGGAGATGAACACTGAAGCTTTCTTT.

V is TRBV11-2 and J is TRBJ2-3, with D perhaps TRBD2 (5 bases). Per germline, CDR1 SGHAT and CDR2 FQNNGV. The CDR3 has 14 residues. V lost 1 base and J lost 7, with 12 bases in between. CDR3 in amino acids: CASSLGRDAYTQYF. The CDR3 DNA reads TGTGCCAGCAGCTTAGGTCGGGATGCTTATACGCAGTATTTT.

The chain couples TRBV4-2 to TRBJ2-2; a weak D match, TRBD2 (6 bases). V was shortened by 1 base and J by 6 bases, with 12 bases between the two germline ends. The CDR3 is 15 residues long. CDR1 and CDR2 (germline): LGHNA, YNFKEQ. DNA of the CDR3: TGTGCCAGCAGCCAAGGGATCTCGGGGGCCGGGGAGCTGTTTTTT. It codes for CASSQGISGAGELFF.

The gene calls are TRBV19 and TRBJ1-2, with TRBD1 matching over 8 bases. CDR1 and CDR2 (germline): LNHDA, SQIVND (reference sequence). The length of the CDR3 is 16 residues. V lost 10 bases to trimming and J lost 3 bases; unmatched junction nucleotides: 16. CDR3 sequence: CATLDRGRKPYYGYTF. The CDR3 nucleotides are TGTGCCACCTTAGACAGGGGCCGGAAACCCTACTATGGCTACACCTTC. The complete variable domain, with remaining parts taken from reference TRBV19 and TRBJ1-2, reads DGGITQSPKYLFRKEGQNVTLSCEQNLNHDAMYWYRQDPGQGLRLIYYSQIVNDFQKGDIAEGYSVSREKKESFPLTVTSAQKNPTAFYLCATLDRGRKPYYGYTFGSGTRLTVV.

The chain links TRBV18 to TRBJ1-1; 7 nucleotides match TRBD1. V lost 2 bases, J lost 5 bases, and 8 bases stayed unmatched. Germline loops: CDR1 KGHSH, CDR2 LQKENI. CDR3 length: 15 amino acids. CDR3 protein: CASSPAATGRTEAFF. Written as DNA, the CDR3 is TGTGCCAGCTCACCAGCCGCGACAGGGAGGACTGAAGCTTTCTTT.

The chain combines TRBV12-5 with TRBJ2-3, with D possibly TRBD1 on 6 matching bases. Germline V gene data show CDR1 as LGHNT and CDR2 as FRNRAP. Trimming shortened V by 5 bases and J by 1 base, and 13 bases separated the two germline ends. The CDR3 is 15 residues long. DNA for the CDR3: TGTGCTAGTGGTCCACCGGGACATGGCACAGATACGCAGTATTTT. Its translation: CASGPPGHGTDTQYF.

The chain employs TRBV7-8 and TRBJ1-5, with 8 bases aligning to TRBD1. The V segment lost 5 bases and the J segment 1 base; nucleotides outside the gene matches: 7. The CDR3 runs 16 residues. Germline lookup yields CDR1 SGHVS and CDR2 FQNEAQ. The CDR3 nucleotides read TGTGCCAGCAGCGCCACTTACAGGGGGAGCAATCAGCCCCAGCATTTT. Translating gives CASSATYRGSNQPQHF.